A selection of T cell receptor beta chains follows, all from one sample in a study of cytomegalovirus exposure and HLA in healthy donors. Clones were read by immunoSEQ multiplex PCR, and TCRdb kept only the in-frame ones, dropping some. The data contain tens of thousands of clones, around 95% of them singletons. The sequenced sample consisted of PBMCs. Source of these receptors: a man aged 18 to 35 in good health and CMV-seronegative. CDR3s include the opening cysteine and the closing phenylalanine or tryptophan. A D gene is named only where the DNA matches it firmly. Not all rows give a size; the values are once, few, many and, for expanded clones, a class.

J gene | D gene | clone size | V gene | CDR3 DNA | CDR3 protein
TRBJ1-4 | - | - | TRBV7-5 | TGTGCCAGAAGCCATACAGGGAGCGAAAAACTGTTTTTT | CARSHTGSEKLFF
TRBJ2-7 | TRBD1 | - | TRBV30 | TGTGCCTGGAGCCGGGACAGGAGCTCCTACGAGCAGTACTTC | CAWSRDRSSYEQYF
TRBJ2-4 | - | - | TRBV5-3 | TGTGCCAGAAGCCTCCCCCGAGTAGCCAAAAACATTCAGTACTTC | CARSLPRVAKNIQYF
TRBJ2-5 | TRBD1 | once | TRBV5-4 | TGTGCCAGCAGCTGGATCTCCGGGACAGGGCGAGAGACCCAGTACTTC | CASSWISGTGRETQYF
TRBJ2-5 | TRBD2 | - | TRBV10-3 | TGTGCCGCCCAATCGGGCGGGGGGACCCAGTACTTC | CAAQSGGGTQYF
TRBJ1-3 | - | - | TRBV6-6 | TGTGCCAGCAGTTCGACAGGCGCGGGAAACACCATATATTTT | CASSSTGAGNTIYF
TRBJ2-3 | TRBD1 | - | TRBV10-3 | TGTGCCATCAGCGACCGGGACAGGGGGTCAGATACGCAGTATTTT | CAISDRDRGSDTQYF
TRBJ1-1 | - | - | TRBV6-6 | TGTGCCAGCAGTTATAACAGGTTTTTGGACACTGAAGCTTTCTTT | CASSYNRFLDTEAFF
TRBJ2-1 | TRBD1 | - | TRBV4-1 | TGCGCCAGCAGCCAAGGGACAGGGGTCAGTTTCAATGAGCAGTTCTTC | CASSQGTGVSFNEQFF
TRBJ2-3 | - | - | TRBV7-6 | TGTGCCAGCAGCCGGATACAGGGACCTAGCACAGATACGCAGTATTTT | CASSRIQGPSTDTQYF
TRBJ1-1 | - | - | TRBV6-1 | TGTGCCAGCAGTGAAATGGGAGGGACCACTGAAGCTTTCTTT | CASSEMGGTTEAFF
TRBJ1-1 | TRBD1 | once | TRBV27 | TGTGCCAGCAGCTCCCGGGACAGGTCTGAAGCTTTCTTT | CASSSRDRSEAFF
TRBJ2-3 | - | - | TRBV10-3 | TGTGCCATCACCGACGGGGGAGTGCAGTATTTT | CAITDGGVQYF
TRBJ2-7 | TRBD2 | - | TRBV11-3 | TGTGCCAGCAGCGCCAGGGAGGGCTCCTACGAGCAGTACTTC | CASSAREGSYEQYF
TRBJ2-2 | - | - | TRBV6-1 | TGTGCCAGCTCCCGACACCAGGAAGTGCACGGGGAGCTGTTTTTT | CASSRHQEVHGELFF
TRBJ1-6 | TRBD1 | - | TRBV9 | TGTGCCAGCAGCGTGGGACAGGGAGATAATTCACCCCTCCACTTT | CASSVGQGDNSPLHF
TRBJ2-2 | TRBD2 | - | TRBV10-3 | TGTGCCGGGGCTAGCGGAAACACCGGGGAGCTGTTTTTT | CAGASGNTGELFF
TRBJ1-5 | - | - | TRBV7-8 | TGTGCCAGCAGCCCAAGGGGTCCCCAGCCCCAGCATTTT | CASSPRGPQPQHF
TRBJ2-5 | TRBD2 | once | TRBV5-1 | TGCGCCAGCAGCCGAACTAGCGGCCAAGGGGGGGGCCAGTACTTC | CASSRTSGQGGGQYF
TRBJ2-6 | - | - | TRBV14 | TGTGCCAGCAGCCTGAGCTCTGGGGCCAACGTCCTGACTTTC | CASSLSSGANVLTF
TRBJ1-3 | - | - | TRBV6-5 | TGTGCCAGCAGTTACGGCGGGGCAAAAGGAAACACCATATATTTT | CASSYGGAKGNTIYF
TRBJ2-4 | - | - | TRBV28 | TGTGCCAGCAGTTTGACAGTAAACATTCAGTACTTC | CASSLTVNIQYF
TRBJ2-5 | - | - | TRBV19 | TGTGCCACCACCAGCGGTAACCAAGAGACCCAGTACTTC | CATTSGNQETQYF
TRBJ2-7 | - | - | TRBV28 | TGTGCCAGCAGTTTAGCAGGAAAGTCCTACGAGCAGTACTTC | CASSLAGKSYEQYF
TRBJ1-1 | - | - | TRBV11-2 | TGTGCCAGCAGCATGACAGGTTTGAACACTGAAGCTTTCTTT | CASSMTGLNTEAFF
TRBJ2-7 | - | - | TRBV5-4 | TGTGCCAGCAGCATAGGACAGCCGGGAGGCTACGAGCAGTACTTC | CASSIGQPGGYEQYF
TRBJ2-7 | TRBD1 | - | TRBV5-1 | TGCGCCAGCGCCTTGGGGACAGGGATGGGCGAGCAGTACTTC | CASALGTGMGEQYF
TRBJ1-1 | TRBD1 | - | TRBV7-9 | TGTGCCAGCAGCCTTCAGGGGGGAAACACTGAAGCTTTCTTT | CASSLQGGNTEAFF
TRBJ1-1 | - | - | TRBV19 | TGTGCCAGTAGTTTTGCGGGGGACATGAACACTGAAGCTTTCTTT | CASSFAGDMNTEAFF
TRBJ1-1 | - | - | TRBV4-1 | TGCGCCAGCAGCCAGAGTCCCACTGAAGCTTTCTTT | CASSQSPTEAFF
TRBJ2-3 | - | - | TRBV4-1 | TGCGCCAGCAGCCAAGATCGTCGGCTTACTAAGCGAACAGATACGCAGTATTTT | CASSQDRRLTKRTDTQYF
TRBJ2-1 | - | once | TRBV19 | TGTGCCAGTAGTATGGGTGGGAGCAATGAGCAGTTCTTC | CASSMGGSNEQFF
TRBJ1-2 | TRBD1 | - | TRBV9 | TGTGCCAGCAGCCGGGACAGTAACTATGGCTACACCTTC | CASSRDSNYGYTF
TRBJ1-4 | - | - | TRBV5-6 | TGTGCCAGCAGCCTGATTACAGGGCGCGAAAAACTGTTTTTT | CASSLITGREKLFF
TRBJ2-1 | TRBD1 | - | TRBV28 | TGTGCCAGCAGTCTCAGGGGGATACAAGGCAATGAGCAGTTCTTC | CASSLRGIQGNEQFF
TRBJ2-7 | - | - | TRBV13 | TGTGCCAGCAGCTCTCGGACTCTTTTCTACGAGCAGTACTTC | CASSSRTLFYEQYF
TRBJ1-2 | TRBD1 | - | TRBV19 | TGTGCCAGTAGTAACGACAGGGGCGGCTATGGCTACACCTTC | CASSNDRGGYGYTF
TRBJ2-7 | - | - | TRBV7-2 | TGTGCCAGCAGCTTGACCCGGGACAACTCCTACGAGCAGTACTTC | CASSLTRDNSYEQYF
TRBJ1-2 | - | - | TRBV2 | TGTGCCAGCAGGGGGGGAGGGTACTATGGCTACACCTTC | CASRGGGYYGYTF
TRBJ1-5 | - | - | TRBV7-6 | TGTGCCAGCAGCTTAGTAGCAGGGGCGGTTCAGCCCCAGCATTTT | CASSLVAGAVQPQHF
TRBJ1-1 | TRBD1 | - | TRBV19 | TGTGCCAGTAGTACCAACGGACAGGGGAACACTGAAGCTTTCTTT | CASSTNGQGNTEAFF
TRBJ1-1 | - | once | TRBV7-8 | TGTGCCAGCAGCCGACAGGTCGGAATGAACACTGAAGCTTTCTTT | CASSRQVGMNTEAFF
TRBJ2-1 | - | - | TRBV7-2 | TGTGCCAGCAGCCCCCTCTATGAGCAGTTCTTC | CASSPLYEQFF
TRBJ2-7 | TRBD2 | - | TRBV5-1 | TGCGCCAGCAGCTTAGCGGGAGGGCCCGACGAGCAGTACTTC | CASSLAGGPDEQYF
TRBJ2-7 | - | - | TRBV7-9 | TGTGCCAGCAGCCCTAGGGGCGATTCCTACGAGCAGTACTTC | CASSPRGDSYEQYF
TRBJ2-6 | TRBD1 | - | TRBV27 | TGTGCCAGCAGCGGGACAGGCTCGCAGGTTGGGGCCAACGTCCTGACTTTC | CASSGTGSQVGANVLTF
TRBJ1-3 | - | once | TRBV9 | TGTGCCAGCAGCGTAGCGACAGGTGGAAACACCATATATTTT | CASSVATGGNTIYF
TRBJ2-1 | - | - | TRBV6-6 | TGTGCCAGCAGTATACCCGGGACACTAAACAATGAGCAGTTCTTC | CASSIPGTLNNEQFF
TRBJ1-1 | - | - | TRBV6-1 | TGTGCCAGCAGAAGGGGGGGGACTGAAGCTTTCTTT | CASRRGGTEAFF
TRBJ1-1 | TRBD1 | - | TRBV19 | TGTGCCAGTAGCCCCCTGGACAGGAGGAACACTGAAGCTTTCTTT | CASSPLDRRNTEAFF
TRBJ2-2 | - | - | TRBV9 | TGTGCCAGCAGCGTGGGGGGACTGATCACCGGGGAGCTGTTTTTT | CASSVGGLITGELFF
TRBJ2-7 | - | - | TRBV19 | TGTGCCACCGCCAAAGGACTCCTGGGGGAGCAGTACTTC | CATAKGLLGEQYF
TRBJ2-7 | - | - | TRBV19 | TGTGCCAGTAAGGGGAACTTGGAACCCTACGAGCAGTACTTC | CASKGNLEPYEQYF
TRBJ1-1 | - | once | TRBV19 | TGTGCCAGTAGTAGCCAGGGAGGGGGGAGCACTGAAGCTTTCTTT | CASSSQGGGSTEAFF
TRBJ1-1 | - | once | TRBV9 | TGTGCCAGCAGCGTAGGCCAGGGGATAGGGACTGAAGCTTTCTTT | CASSVGQGIGTEAFF
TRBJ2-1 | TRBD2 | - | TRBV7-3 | TGTGCCAGCAGCTTAACTAGCGGGAACTCCTACAATGAGCAGTTCTTC | CASSLTSGNSYNEQFF
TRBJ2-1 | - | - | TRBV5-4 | TGTGCCAGCAGCTCTGAGACAACTTACAATGAGCAGTTCTTC | CASSSETTYNEQFF
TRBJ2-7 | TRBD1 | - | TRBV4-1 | TGCGCCAGCAGCCAAACCGGGACAGCTGAATCCGAGCAGTACTTC | CASSQTGTAESEQYF
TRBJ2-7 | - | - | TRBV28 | TGTGCCAGCAGTTTACAGGGGATCTACGAGCAGTACTTC | CASSLQGIYEQYF
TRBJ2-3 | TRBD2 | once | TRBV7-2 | TGTGCCAGCAGCAAATGGACTAGCGGGCCTCAAGATACGCAGTATTTT | CASSKWTSGPQDTQYF